This T cell receptor (beta chain) emerged from a study of neurological immune-mediated disorders. Points from the study as a whole: Whereas HTLV-1-associated myelopathy showed the most TCR clonal expansion, multiple sclerosis showed the least, with levels below those of healthy controls.

This clonotype was observed many times. Its antigen is not identified. cDNA was made by 5'RACE with 10-nucleotide random UMIs. In TCRdb, the 5' RACE reads were re-called with MiXCR into one record per CDR3 protein. Here the sample spans about 59,000 distinct CDR3 sequences, over 9.5% being singletons. The length of the CDR3 is 12 residues. V dropped 3 bases and J dropped 6 bases, with 5 bases sitting between them. The material sequenced was PBMCs. The sequence was obtained from a woman aged 60-75 years with HTLV-1-associated myelopathy (HAM/TSP). The chain recombines TRBV12-3 or TRBV12-4 with TRBJ2-2; D unresolved. CDR3 in DNA: TGTGCCAGCAGTTTGAGCGCCGGGGAGCTGTTTTTT. Its protein is CASSLSAGELFF.